Shown below are 10 T cell receptor beta chains from a single sample sequenced in a study of a mutant IDH1 vaccine in newly diagnosed glioma. Their target antigens are unknown. Sequencing used immunoSEQ multiplex PCR; TCRdb keeps in-frame clones, though not all of them. The sample has about 68,000 clones; 84% are singletons. Noted time point: week 35, safety follow-up. Mutant IDH1 20-mer peptide, at 300 ug, made up each vaccine dose, with topical imiquimod. Sequencing used PBMCs, obtained from a glioma patient whose treatment included an IDH1 peptide vaccine. The receptor set was obtained from a man aged 18-30 years with glioma.

This clone was seen only once. The chain carries TRBV4-2 and TRBJ2-3; D unresolved. The V gene's germline CDR1 is LGHNA and CDR2 YNFKEQ. V was shortened by 2 bases and J by 2 bases, with 11 bases between the two germline ends. This CDR3 comprises 15 residues. DNA for the CDR3: TGTGCCAGCAGCCAAATCTCAGGTTTCACAGATACGCAGTATTTT. It is translated as CASSQISGFTDTQYF.

The chain couples TRBV2 to TRBJ1-2; 7 bases are a match to TRBD1. The ends lost 4 bases at V and 0 bases at J; junction bases unmatched: 8. Germline CDR1 is SNHLY and CDR2 is FYNNEI. This CDR3 region has 16 residues. The DNA for the CDR3 is TGTGCCAGCAGTGTACAGGGGCCCATTTCTAACTATGGCTACACCTTC. Translation gives CASSVQGPISNYGYTF.

The gene calls are TRBV7-8 and TRBJ1-1; D is ambiguous. This CDR3 is built from 16 residues. The germline V gene encodes CDR1 SGHVS and CDR2 FQNEAQ. The V and J ends lost 0 bases and 1 base respectively, with 12 bases between them. CDR3 in amino acids: CASSLAVGRRNTEAFF. In DNA, the CDR3 is TGTGCCAGCAGCTTAGCCGTAGGCAGGAGGAACACTGAAGCTTTCTTT.

The V call is TRBV18, the J call TRBJ1-5; TRBD1 matches at 10 bases. The CDR3 is made up of 16 amino acids. With V trimmed by 5 bases and J by 2 bases, 6 bases remained unmatched. Per the germline V gene, CDR1 is KGHSH and CDR2 is LQKENI. CDR3 loop: CASSSGQGYGNQPQHF. As DNA, the CDR3 is TGTGCCAGCTCATCGGGACAGGGGTACGGCAATCAGCCCCAGCATTTT. Variable domain in full (rest from reference TRBV18 and TRBJ1-5): NAGVMQNPRHLVRRRGQEARLRCSPMKGHSHVYWYRQLPEEGLKFMVYLQKENIIDESGMPKERFSAEFPKEGPSILRIQQVVRGDSAAYFCASSSGQGYGNQPQHFGDGTRLSIL.

The chain uses TRBV28 and TRBJ1-3; no clear D. CDR3 length equals 15 residues. Germline-derived CDR1 and CDR2 are MDHEN and SYDVKM. Trimming stripped 3 bases from V and 7 bases from J, with 16 bases between. Here the CDR3 reads CASSFDVQWRNTIYF. DNA of the CDR3: TGTGCCAGCAGTTTTGATGTCCAATGGCGGAACACCATATATTTT.

The CDR3 protein is CASSFSGTGVYEQYF. Here the CDR3 DNA reads TGTGCCAGCAGTTTCTCCGGGACAGGGGTCTACGAGCAGTACTTC. The chain is built from TRBV6-5 and TRBJ2-7; 10 nucleotides match TRBD1. The V gene end was trimmed by 4 bases and the J gene end by 3 bases; junction bases not matched to a gene: 6. Germline V CDR1 and CDR2: MNHEY, SVGAGI. The CDR3 runs to 15 residues.

This clone appeared a few times. This rearrangement joins TRBV7-9 to TRBJ1-5; D perhaps matches TRBD1 (6 bases). Germline values: CDR1 SEHNR, CDR2 FQNEAQ (reference sequence). Trimming shortened V by 1 base and J by 4 bases, and 14 bases separated the two germline ends. The CDR3 is made up of 16 amino acids. The CDR3 region has the DNA TGTGCCAGCAGCTTAGGGGATTTAGGGGGTAATCAGCCCCAGCATTTT. The encoded protein is CASSLGDLGGNQPQHF.

This clone has only one observation. The genes are TRBV4-1 and TRBJ1-5; no clear D. Between the trimmed V and J ends, which lost 7 bases and 3 bases, there was a span of 19 bases. The CDR3 contains 16 residues. Germline V lookup: CDR1 MGHRA, CDR2 YSYEKL. The DNA for the CDR3 is TGCGCCAGCACCCCTGAAAGCCCCCTCTTCAATCAGCCCCAGCATTTT. This translates into CASTPESPLFNQPQHF.

The chain employs TRBV27 and TRBJ2-3; D remains ambiguous. The CDR3 length is 14 residues. Between the trimmed V and J ends, which lost 6 bases and 4 bases, there was a span of 14 bases. Germline V gene lookup returns CDR1 MNHEY and CDR2 SMNVEV (reference sequence). CDR3 coding DNA: TGTGCCAGCAGCCAGATACGACTCGCAGATACGCAGTATTTT. It translates to CASSQIRLADTQYF.

The chain recombines TRBV5-1 with TRBJ1-2; tentative D call: TRBD1 (5 bases). Per germline, CDR1 SGHRS and CDR2 YFSETQ. CDR3 length: 13 amino acids. Trimming left V 0 bases short and J 4 bases short, with 7 bases between. CDR3 protein: CASSLDGGYGYTF. CDR3 DNA: TGCGCCAGCAGCTTGGACGGGGGCTATGGCTACACCTTC.